The clone carrying this T cell receptor beta chain was detected a few times. The data were taken from a study of blood T cell repertoires in COVID-19. Using immunoSEQ multiplex PCR, the repertoire was profiled, and TCRdb retains in-frame clones only, with some absent. The data contain roughly 100,000 clones, approximately 72% of them singletons. Germline trimming cut 3 bases from V and 0 bases from J; bases unmatched to any gene: 5. Per the germline V gene, CDR1 is MNHNS and CDR2 is SASEGT. This CDR3 spans 18 amino acids. What was sequenced was peripheral blood. The genes are TRBV6-1 and TRBJ2-3, with TRBD2 identical over 14 bases. The source of this sequence is a woman in her 70s with acute or convalescent COVID-19. The CDR3 sequence is CASSDGLAGGSSTDTQYF. The CDR3 nucleotides are TGTGCCAGCAGTGACGGACTAGCGGGGGGATCTAGCACAGATACGCAGTATTTT.